The sequence of this TCR beta chain was determined in a study of blood T cell repertoires in COVID-19. In the study overall: The study drew acute and convalescent COVID-19 samples from the United States, Italy and Spain.

The length of the CDR3 is 16 residues. Germline V gene lookup returns CDR1 SGHAT and CDR2 FQNNGV. Trimming took off 0 bases at V and 7 bases at J, with 16 bases between the two ends. In the study's own analysis: Estimation of nucleated cell counts relied on the amplification of reference gene primers. Data came from immunoSEQ multiplex PCR; TCRdb stores just in-frame clones and leaves some out. The DNA gave D and trimming, while V, J and clone size come from that table. The table shows 350,000 to 500,000 clones, with roughly 84% occurring only once. Ages ranged from roughly 18 to 95 years, with residence in around 24 US areas. Assignment of participants to cohorts was predicated upon participant-reported clinical history.

The chain is built from TRBV11-2 and TRBJ2-1; D is ambiguous. This TCR was sampled from a woman aged 18-29 years who had been exposed to COVID-19. The sequenced material came from PBMCs or T cells enriched from blood (not recorded which). CDR3: CASSLDPSAFWNEQFF. In DNA form, the CDR3 reads TGTGCCAGCAGCTTAGATCCGAGCGCCTTTTGGAATGAGCAGTTCTTC.